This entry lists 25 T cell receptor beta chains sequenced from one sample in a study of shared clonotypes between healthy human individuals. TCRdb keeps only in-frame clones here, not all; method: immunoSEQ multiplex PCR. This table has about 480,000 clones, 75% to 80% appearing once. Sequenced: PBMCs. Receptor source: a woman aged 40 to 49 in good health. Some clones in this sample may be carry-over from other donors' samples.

The CDR3 coding sequence is TGTGCCAGCAGCCCACAGGGGGTCTACAATGAGCAGTTCTTC. Translation gives CASSPQGVYNEQFF. The chain links TRBV7-6 to TRBJ2-1, with TRBD1 matching over 8 bases. The CDR3 is made up of 14 amino acids. Germline CDR1 SGHVS, CDR2 FNYEAQ. The ends lost 5 bases at V and 3 bases at J; junction bases unmatched: 3.

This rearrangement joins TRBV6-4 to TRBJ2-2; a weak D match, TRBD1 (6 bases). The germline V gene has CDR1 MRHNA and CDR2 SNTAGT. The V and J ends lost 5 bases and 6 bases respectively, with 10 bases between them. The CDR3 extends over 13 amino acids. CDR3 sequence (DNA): TGTGCCAGCAGTTACAGGGCGTCCGGGGAGCTGTTTTTT. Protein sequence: CASSYRASGELFF.

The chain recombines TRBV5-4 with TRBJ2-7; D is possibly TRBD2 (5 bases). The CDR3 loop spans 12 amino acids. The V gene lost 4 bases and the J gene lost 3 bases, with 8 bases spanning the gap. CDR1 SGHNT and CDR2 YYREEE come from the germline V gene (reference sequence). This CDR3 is CASSEGNYEQYF. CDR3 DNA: TGTGCCAGCAGCGAGGGAAACTACGAGCAGTACTTC.

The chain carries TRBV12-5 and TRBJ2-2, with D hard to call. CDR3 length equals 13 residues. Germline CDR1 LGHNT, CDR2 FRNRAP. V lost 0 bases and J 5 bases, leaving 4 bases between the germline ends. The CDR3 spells CASGLVLTGELFF. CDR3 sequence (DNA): TGTGCTAGTGGTTTGGTACTAACCGGGGAGCTGTTTTTT.

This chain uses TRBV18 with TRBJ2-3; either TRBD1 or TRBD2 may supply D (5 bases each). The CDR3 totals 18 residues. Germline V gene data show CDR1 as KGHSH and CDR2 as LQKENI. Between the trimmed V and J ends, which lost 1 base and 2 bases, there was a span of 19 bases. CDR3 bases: TGTGCCAGCTCACCACTACTTCCCAGCGGACATTACACAGATACGCAGTATTTT. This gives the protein CASSPLLPSGHYTDTQYF.

For the CDR3, the DNA is TGTGCCAGCAAGGAATCAGGGAGCTACGAGCAGTACTTC. This gives the protein CASKESGSYEQYF. The chain uses TRBV27 and TRBJ2-7, with D perhaps being TRBD1 or TRBD2 (5 bases each). Germline V lookup: CDR1 MNHEY, CDR2 SMNVEV (reference sequence). Trimming cost V 7 bases and J 3 bases, with 13 bases left between them. This CDR3 spans 13 amino acids.

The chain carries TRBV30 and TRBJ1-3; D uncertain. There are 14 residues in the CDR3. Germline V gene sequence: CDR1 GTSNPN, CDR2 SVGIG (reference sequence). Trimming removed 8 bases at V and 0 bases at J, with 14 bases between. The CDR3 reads CAVRRAPSGNTIYF. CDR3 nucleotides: TGTGCCGTTCGTAGGGCCCCCTCTGGAAACACCATATATTTT.

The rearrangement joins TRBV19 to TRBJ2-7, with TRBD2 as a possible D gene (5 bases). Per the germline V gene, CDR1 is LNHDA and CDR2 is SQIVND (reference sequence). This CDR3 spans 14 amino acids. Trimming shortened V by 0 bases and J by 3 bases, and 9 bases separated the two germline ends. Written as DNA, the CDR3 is TGTGCCAGTAGTATAGATCTGAGGGACTACGAGCAGTACTTC. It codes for CASSIDLRDYEQYF.

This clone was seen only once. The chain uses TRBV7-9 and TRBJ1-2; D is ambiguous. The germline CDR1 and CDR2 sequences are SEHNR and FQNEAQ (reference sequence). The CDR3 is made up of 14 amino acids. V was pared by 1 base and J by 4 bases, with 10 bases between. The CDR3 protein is CASSLGWDTYGYTF. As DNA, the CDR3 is TGTGCCAGCAGCTTAGGTTGGGATACCTATGGCTACACCTTC.

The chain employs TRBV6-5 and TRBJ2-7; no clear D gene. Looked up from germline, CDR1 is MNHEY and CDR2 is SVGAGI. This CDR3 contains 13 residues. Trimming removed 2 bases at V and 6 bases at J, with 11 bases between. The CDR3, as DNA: TGTGCCAGCAGTTACAGGTCGAAGCTCGAGCAGTACTTC. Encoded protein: CASSYRSKLEQYF.

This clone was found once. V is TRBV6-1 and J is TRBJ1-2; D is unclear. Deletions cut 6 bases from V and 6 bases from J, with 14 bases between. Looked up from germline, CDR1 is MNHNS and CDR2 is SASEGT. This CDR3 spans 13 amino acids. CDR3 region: CASRGWGYDGYTF. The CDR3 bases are TGTGCCAGCAGGGGTTGGGGTTATGATGGCTACACCTTC.

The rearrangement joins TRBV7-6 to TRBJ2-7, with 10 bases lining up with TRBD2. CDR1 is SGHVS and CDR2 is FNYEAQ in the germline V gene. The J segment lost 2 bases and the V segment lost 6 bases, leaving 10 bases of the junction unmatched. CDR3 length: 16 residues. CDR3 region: CASRQNPLAGTYEQYF. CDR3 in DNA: TGTGCCAGCAGACAGAACCCACTAGCGGGAACCTACGAGCAGTACTTC. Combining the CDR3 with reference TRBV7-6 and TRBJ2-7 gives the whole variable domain GAGVSQSPRYKVTKRGQDVALRCDPISGHVSLYWYRQALGQGPEFLTYFNYEAQQDKSGLPNDRFSAERPEGSISTLTIQRTEQRDSAMYRCASRQNPLAGTYEQYFGPGTRLTVT.

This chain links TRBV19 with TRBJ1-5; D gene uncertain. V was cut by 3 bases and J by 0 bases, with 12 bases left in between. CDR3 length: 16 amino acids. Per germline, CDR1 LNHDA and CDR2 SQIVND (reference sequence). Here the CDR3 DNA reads TGTGCCAGTAGTATTGACGGCAGAAATAGCAATCAGCCCCAGCATTTT. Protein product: CASSIDGRNSNQPQHF.

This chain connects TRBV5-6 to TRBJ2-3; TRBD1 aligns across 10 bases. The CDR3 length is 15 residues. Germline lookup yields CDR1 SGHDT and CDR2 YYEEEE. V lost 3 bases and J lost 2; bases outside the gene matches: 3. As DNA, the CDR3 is TGTGCCAGCAGCTCCGGGACAGGGGACACAGATACGCAGTATTTT. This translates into CASSSGTGDTDTQYF.

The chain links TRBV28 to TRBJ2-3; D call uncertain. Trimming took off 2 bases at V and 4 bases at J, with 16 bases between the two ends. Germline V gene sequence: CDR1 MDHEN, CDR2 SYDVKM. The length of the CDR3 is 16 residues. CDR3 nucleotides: TGTGCCAGCAGTTTAGTAGCCGTCGGCCAGTCAGATACGCAGTATTTT. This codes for CASSLVAVGQSDTQYF.

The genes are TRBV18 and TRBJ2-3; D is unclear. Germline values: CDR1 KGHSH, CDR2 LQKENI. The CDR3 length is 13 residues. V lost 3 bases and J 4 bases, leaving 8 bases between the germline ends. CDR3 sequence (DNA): TGTGCCAGCTCACCCCGGAGTTCAGATACGCAGTATTTT. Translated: CASSPRSSDTQYF. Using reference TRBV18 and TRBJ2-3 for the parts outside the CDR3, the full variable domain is NAGVMQNPRHLVRRRGQEARLRCSPMKGHSHVYWYRQLPEEGLKFMVYLQKENIIDESGMPKERFSAEFPKEGPSILRIQQVVRGDSAAYFCASSPRSSDTQYFGPGTRLTVL.

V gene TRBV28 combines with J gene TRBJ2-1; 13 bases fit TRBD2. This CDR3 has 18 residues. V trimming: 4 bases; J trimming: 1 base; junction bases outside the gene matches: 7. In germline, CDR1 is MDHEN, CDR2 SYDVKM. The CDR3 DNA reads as TGTGCCAGCAGTTCACTAGCGGGAGGGCTAAGGTCCTACAATGAGCAGTTCTTC. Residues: CASSSLAGGLRSYNEQFF.

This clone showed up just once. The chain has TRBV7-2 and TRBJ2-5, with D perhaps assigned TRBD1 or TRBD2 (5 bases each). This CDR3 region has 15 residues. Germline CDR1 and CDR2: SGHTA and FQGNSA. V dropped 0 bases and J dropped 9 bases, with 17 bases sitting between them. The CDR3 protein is CASSLARWQGDAQYF. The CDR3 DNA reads TGTGCCAGCAGCTTAGCGAGATGGCAGGGAGATGCCCAGTACTTC.

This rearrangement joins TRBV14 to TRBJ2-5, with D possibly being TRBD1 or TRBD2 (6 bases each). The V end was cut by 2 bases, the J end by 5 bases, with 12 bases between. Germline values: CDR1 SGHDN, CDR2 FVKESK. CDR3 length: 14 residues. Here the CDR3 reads CASSQIQGGETQYF. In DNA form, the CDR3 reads TGTGCCAGCAGCCAAATACAGGGAGGCGAGACCCAGTACTTC.

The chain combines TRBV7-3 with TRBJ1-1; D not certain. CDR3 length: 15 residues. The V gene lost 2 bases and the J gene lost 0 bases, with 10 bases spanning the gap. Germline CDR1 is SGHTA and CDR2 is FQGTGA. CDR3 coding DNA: TGTGCCAGCAGCTTAGCGGGCAGGCTGAACACTGAAGCTTTCTTT. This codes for CASSLAGRLNTEAFF.

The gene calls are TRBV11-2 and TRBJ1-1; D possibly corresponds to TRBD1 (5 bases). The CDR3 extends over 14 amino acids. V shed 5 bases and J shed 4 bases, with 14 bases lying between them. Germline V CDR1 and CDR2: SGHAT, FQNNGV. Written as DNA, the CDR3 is TGTGCCAGCAGCCGGGACCTCCAGTCCACTGAAGCTTTCTTT. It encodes CASSRDLQSTEAFF.

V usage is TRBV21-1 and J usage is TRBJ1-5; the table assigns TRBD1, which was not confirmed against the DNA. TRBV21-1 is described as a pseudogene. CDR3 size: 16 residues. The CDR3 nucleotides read TGTGCCAGCAGCAAAGCCCCAGAAAATAGCAATCAGCCCCAGCATTTT. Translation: CASSKAPENSNQPQHF.

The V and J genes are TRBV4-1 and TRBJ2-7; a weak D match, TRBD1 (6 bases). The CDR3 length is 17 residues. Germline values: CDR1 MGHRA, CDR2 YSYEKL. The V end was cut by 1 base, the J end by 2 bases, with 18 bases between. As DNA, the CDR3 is TGCGCCAGCAGCCAAGCAGGGATCAGGGGAATAACCTACGAGCAGTACTTC. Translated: CASSQAGIRGITYEQYF.

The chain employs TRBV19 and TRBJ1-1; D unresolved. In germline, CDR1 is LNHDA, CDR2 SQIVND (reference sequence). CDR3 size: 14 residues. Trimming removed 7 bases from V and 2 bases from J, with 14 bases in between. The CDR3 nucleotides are TGTGCCAGTATAATGGCGAACCGAAACACTGAAGCTTTCTTT. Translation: CASIMANRNTEAFF.

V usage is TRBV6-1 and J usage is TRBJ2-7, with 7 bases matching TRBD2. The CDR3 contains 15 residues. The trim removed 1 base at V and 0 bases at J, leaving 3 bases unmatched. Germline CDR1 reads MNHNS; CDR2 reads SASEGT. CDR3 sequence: CASSEGLAFSYEQYF. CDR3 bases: TGTGCCAGCAGTGAAGGACTAGCCTTCTCCTACGAGCAGTACTTC.